What follows describes a single T cell receptor beta chain. The germline V and J ends were trimmed by 8 bases and 2 bases, with 9 bases remaining between them. Germline V lookup: CDR1 LGHDT, CDR2 YNNKEL (reference sequence). The CDR3 is made up of 12 amino acids. Per the original methods: Estimated nucleated cell counts came from reference gene primer amplification. TCRdb's table, derived via immunoSEQ multiplex PCR, lists solely in-frame clones and lacks some. V, J and clone size are those of that table, while D and trimming were read from the DNA. The sample has roughly 160,000 clones, under 90% seen once. This sample was taken from a study of blood T cell repertoires in COVID-19. Study-wide background: Spain, Italy and the United States supplied samples that represented acute and convalescent COVID-19.

Which cohort a participant joined came from the clinical history participants gave. The genes are TRBV3-1 (or the pseudogene TRBV3-2) and TRBJ2-5; D is uncertain. Material: PBMCs or T cells enriched from blood (not recorded which). The receptor's source is a man between 60 and 70 years old who had recovered from COVID-19. CDR3 protein: CASAGRQETQYF. CDR3 nucleotides: TGTGCCAGCGCAGGCAGGCAAGAGACCCAGTACTTC.